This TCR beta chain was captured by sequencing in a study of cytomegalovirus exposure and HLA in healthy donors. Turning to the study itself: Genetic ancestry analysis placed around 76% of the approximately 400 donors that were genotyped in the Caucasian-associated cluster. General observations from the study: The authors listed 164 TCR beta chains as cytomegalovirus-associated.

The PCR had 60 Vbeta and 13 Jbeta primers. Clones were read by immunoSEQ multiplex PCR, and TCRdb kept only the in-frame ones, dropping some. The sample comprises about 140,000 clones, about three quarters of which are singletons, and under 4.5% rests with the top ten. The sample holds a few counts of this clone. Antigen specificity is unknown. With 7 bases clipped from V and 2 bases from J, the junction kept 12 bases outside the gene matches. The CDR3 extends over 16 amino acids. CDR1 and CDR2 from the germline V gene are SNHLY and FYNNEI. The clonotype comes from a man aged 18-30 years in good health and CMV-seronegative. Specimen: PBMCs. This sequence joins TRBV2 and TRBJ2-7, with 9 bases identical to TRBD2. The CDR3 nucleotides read TGTGCCAGCAACTGGGGGCGGGAGGGGACGACCTACGAGCAGTACTTC. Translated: CASNWGREGTTYEQYF.